The next 3 T cell receptor beta chains were all read from a single sample in a study of cytomegalovirus exposure and HLA in healthy donors. It was with 60 Vbeta and 13 Jbeta primers that the PCR ran. Data came from immunoSEQ multiplex PCR; TCRdb stores just in-frame clones and leaves some out. In total, the table holds tens of thousands of clones. Source material: PBMCs. The receptors come from a male donor in good health and CMV-seronegative.

The chain recombines TRBV5-1 with TRBJ1-4, with TRBD1 matching over 9 bases. Germline V gives CDR1 SGHRS, CDR2 YFSETQ. CDR3 length: 14 residues. Trimming removed 4 bases from V and 2 bases from J; junction bases left unmatched: 0. CDR3 in amino acids: CASSGTGTNEKLFF. The CDR3 DNA is TGCGCCAGCAGCGGGACAGGGACTAATGAAAAACTGTTTTTT.

The rearrangement links TRBV19 to TRBJ1-2; D might be TRBD1 (6 bases). Germline V gene data show CDR1 as LNHDA and CDR2 as SQIVND (reference sequence). V lost 3 bases and J 4 bases, leaving 18 bases between the germline ends. CDR3 length: 16 amino acids. CDR3 coding DNA: TGTGCCAGTAGTATCGATTTGACAGGCAGTACCTATGGCTACACCTTC. It codes for CASSIDLTGSTYGYTF.

The rearrangement uses TRBV27 and TRBJ1-1, with D possibly matching TRBD1 (6 bases). The germline V and J ends were trimmed by 1 base and 4 bases, with 16 bases remaining between them. The CDR3 runs to 16 residues. The germline V gene encodes CDR1 MNHEY and CDR2 SMNVEV (reference sequence). The CDR3 spells CASSLWGGGRSTEAFF. The CDR3 DNA follows: TGTGCCAGCAGTTTATGGGGAGGGGGTCGCAGCACTGAAGCTTTCTTT.